The 8 T cell receptor beta chains listed next were all sequenced from one sample in a study of blood T cell repertoires in COVID-19. This table comes from immunoSEQ multiplex PCR, and its TCRdb copy is limited to in-frame clones, with some not included. The table lists about 230,000 clones, approximately 87% of them singletons, with around 2.5% in the top ten. The sequenced sample was peripheral blood. The receptors here all came from a woman between 65 and 79 years old with active or convalescent COVID-19.

At least ten counts were recorded for this clone. The chain uses TRBV4-1 and TRBJ2-1; 12 bases match TRBD2. The CDR3 has 15 amino acids. V trimming: 4 bases; J trimming: 2 bases; junction bases outside the gene matches: 0. The germline gives CDR1 MGHRA, CDR2 YSYEKL. CDR3: CASSPSGGAYNEQFF. Written as DNA, the CDR3 is TGCGCCAGCAGCCCTAGCGGGGGGGCCTACAATGAGCAGTTCTTC.

V is TRBV28 and J is TRBJ2-3; 14 bases match TRBD2. The trim removed 5 bases at V and 1 base at J, leaving 17 bases unmatched. Germline V gene data show CDR1 as MDHEN and CDR2 as SYDVKM. This CDR3 has 21 amino acids. This CDR3 is CASSGPDRGTSGSIGTDTQYF. The CDR3 bases are TGTGCCAGCAGTGGTCCGGACAGGGGGACTAGCGGGAGTATTGGCACAGATACGCAGTATTTT.

The chain has TRBV11-1 and TRBJ2-1; 10 bases match TRBD2. V dropped 5 bases and J dropped 9; count of bases not matched to a gene: 7. This CDR3 has 14 residues. Germline loops: CDR1 SGHAT, CDR2 FQDESV (reference sequence). For the CDR3, the DNA is TGTGCCAGCAGCCAAGGCGCTAGCGGGGGTGAGCAGTTCTTC. Translating it yields CASSQGASGGEQFF.

The table lists this clone with a few counts. The chain is built from TRBV11-2 and TRBJ1-4; TRBD1 aligns across 9 bases. This CDR3 comprises 16 residues. After removal of 3 bases from V and 5 bases from J, the junction contained 7 bases not matched to a gene. The germline V gene has CDR1 SGHAT and CDR2 FQNNGV. CDR3 nucleotides: TGTGCCAGCAGCTTCGACCCGGGACAGGGAAATGAAAAACTGTTTTTT. It translates to CASSFDPGQGNEKLFF.

This chain connects TRBV11-2 to TRBJ2-7, with a weak D call TRBD1 (6 bases). V was shortened by 5 bases and J by 5 bases, with 22 bases between the two germline ends. This CDR3 contains 16 residues. Germline CDR1 and CDR2: SGHAT and FQNNGV. The CDR3 spells CASSQGLAPMVDEQYF. The DNA of the CDR3 is TGTGCCAGCAGCCAGGGGCTGGCTCCTATGGTGGACGAGCAGTACTTC.

The chain couples TRBV5-1 to TRBJ2-1; D gene uncertain. Germline values: CDR1 SGHRS, CDR2 YFSETQ. The CDR3 runs 15 residues. The V gene lost 1 base and the J gene lost 1 base, with 9 bases spanning the gap. CDR3 loop: CASSLIQISYNEQFF. The CDR3 DNA is TGCGCCAGCAGCTTGATTCAGATATCCTACAATGAGCAGTTCTTC.

This clone was counted between two and nine times. V gene TRBV18 combines with J gene TRBJ1-2; D gene uncertain. Trimming pared 0 bases from V and 8 bases from J, leaving 19 bases between. The CDR3 is 16 residues long. Germline CDR1 KGHSH, CDR2 LQKENI. The CDR3 loop is CASSPPTPGEGSGYTF. As DNA, the CDR3 is TGTGCCAGCTCACCACCGACTCCGGGAGAGGGCTCCGGCTACACCTTC.

V usage is TRBV5-4 and J usage is TRBJ2-2; 9 bases align to TRBD1. Trimming took 4 bases from V and 6 from J; bases not matched to a gene: 10. This CDR3 spans 16 amino acids. CDR1 and CDR2 from the germline V gene are SGHNT and YYREEE (reference sequence). Written as DNA, the CDR3 is TGTGCCAGCAGCGAAGGACAGGGGAGGACGGCCGGGGAGCTGTTTTTT. Translated: CASSEGQGRTAGELFF.